This entry concerns a single T cell receptor beta chain. What it binds is unknown. After removal of 5 bases from V and 3 bases from J, the junction contained 12 bases not matched to a gene. The CDR3 extends over 18 amino acids. Germline V gene data show CDR1 as SGHAT and CDR2 as FQNNGV. Sequencing was performed with immunoSEQ multiplex PCR; in TCRdb, only in-frame clones are kept and a portion is missing. The table lists about 820,000 clones, more than 85% of them singletons, with less than 25% in the top ten. Terminally differentiated effector memory CD45RA+ cells were excluded from the naive CD8 cells, which were CD45RO-negative and positively selected for CCR7. This entry is derived from a study of shared clonotypes between healthy human individuals. Whole-study results and caveats: There were few donors, and this limited the genetic and exposure-history diversity represented.

V is TRBV11-2 and J is TRBJ2-7; 14 positions match TRBD2. Sequenced input: naive CD8+ T cells sorted from blood. This sequence originates from a young man in good health. The CDR3 DNA is TGTGCCAGCAGCCCGGGACTAGCGGGGGCCAGCTTTATCTACGAGCAGTACTTC. Protein: CASSPGLAGASFIYEQYF.